This T cell receptor beta chain was sequenced for a study of technical replicates of blood from several donors. Assay: immunoSEQ multiplex PCR; the TCRdb copy retains only in-frame clones and omits some. The sample records 100,000 or so clones, nearly 97% being singletons. J lost 0 bases, V lost 11 bases, and 11 bases had no gene match. The germline V gene encodes CDR1 WNHNN and CDR2 SYGVQD (reference sequence). There are 16 residues in the CDR3. V and J are TRBV10-1 and TRBJ1-2; TRBD1 agrees at 11 bases. This receptor was identified in a human donor in good health. Sequenced sample: T cells isolated from PBMCs. CDR3 bases: TGCGCCGGTCCGAGGGACAGGGGGTTAGCTAACTATGGCTACACCTTC. Its protein is CAGPRDRGLANYGYTF.